The 19 T cell receptor beta chains below were found in one sample sequenced in a study of T-cell reconstitution after alpha-beta-depleted transplantation in children. Preparing the TCRbeta library involved the use of unique molecular identifiers. TCRdb ran MiXCR on the PCR reads and lists one entry per CDR3 protein. The sample includes around 960,000 distinct CDR3 sequences, about 26% of them seen just once. This specimen consisted of PBMCs, mostly from graft donor cells, obtained 360 days after TCRalphabeta/CD19-depleted stem cell transplant. The receptors originated from a boy in the first two years of life who had a stem cell transplant for SCID, so the T cells may come from the graft donor.

The chain has TRBV5-1 and TRBJ1-4; TRBD1 agrees at 9 bases. The germline gives CDR1 SGHRS, CDR2 YFSETQ. The CDR3 is 17 amino acids. The V segment lost 1 base and the J segment 8 bases; nucleotides outside the gene matches: 12. The chain's CDR3 is CASSLRENRGLIEKLFF. The CDR3 DNA is TGCGCCAGCAGCTTGCGAGAGAACAGGGGGCTCATCGAAAAACTGTTTTTT.

This clonotype appeared once. This rearrangement joins TRBV6-2 or TRBV6-3 to TRBJ2-1; 8 bases fit TRBD1. The V segment lost 6 bases and the J segment 6 bases; nucleotides outside the gene matches: 10. CDR3 length: 15 amino acids. The germline CDR1 and CDR2 sequences are MNHEY and SVGEGT. CDR3 sequence (DNA): TGTGCCAGCAGCGAGGACAGGGTGTATGTCAATGAGCAGTTCTTC. Its translation is CASSEDRVYVNEQFF.

The V gene is TRBV21-1, the J gene TRBJ2-5. TRBV21-1 is flagged as a pseudogene. This CDR3 comprises 13 residues. The CDR3 region has the DNA TGTGCCAGCAGCACATGCAGCGCGGAGACCCAGTACTTC. It specifies CASSTCSAETQYF.

This clonotype appeared once. The chain links TRBV14 to TRBJ1-5, with unresolved D. Germline V gives CDR1 SGHDN, CDR2 FVKESK. The CDR3 has 15 amino acids. Trimming removed 4 bases at V and 3 bases at J, with 13 bases between. CDR3 region: CASSPESLLNQPQHF. The CDR3 DNA reads as TGTGCCAGCAGCCCCGAGTCATTACTCAATCAGCCCCAGCATTTT.

The chain links TRBV18 to TRBJ2-1; TRBD1 agrees at 9 bases. The length of the CDR3 is 14 residues. V dropped 8 bases and J dropped 1; count of bases not matched to a gene: 3. Germline CDR1 is KGHSH and CDR2 is LQKENI. For the CDR3, the DNA is TGTGCCAGCCTAGGGACAGGGTCCTACAATGAGCAGTTCTTC. As protein: CASLGTGSYNEQFF. Drawing the rest from reference TRBV18 and TRBJ2-1, the complete variable domain is NAGVMQNPRHLVRRRGQEARLRCSPMKGHSHVYWYRQLPEEGLKFMVYLQKENIIDESGMPKERFSAEFPKEGPSILRIQQVVRGDSAAYFCASLGTGSYNEQFFGPGTRLTVL.

The V and J genes are TRBV6-5 and TRBJ2-3; D unclear. Germline loops: CDR1 MNHEY, CDR2 SVGAGI. V was cut by 4 bases and J by 2 bases, with 13 bases left in between. This CDR3 spans 15 amino acids. The CDR3 loop is CASSSLGRYTDTQYF. CDR3 sequence (DNA): TGTGCCAGCAGTTCCCTCGGACGCTACACAGATACGCAGTATTTT.

CDR3 coding DNA: TGTGCCAGCAGCTCGCTGGACAGGGCCCAGGGCGAGCAGTACTTC. Translating gives CASSSLDRAQGEQYF. The genes are TRBV7-8 and TRBJ2-7; the match to TRBD1 covers 8 bases. J lost 6 bases, V lost 4 bases, and 11 bases had no gene match. The CDR3 has 15 residues. Germline loops: CDR1 SGHVS, CDR2 FQNEAQ.

The rearrangement uses TRBV7-2 and TRBJ2-1; D possibly matches TRBD1 or TRBD2 (6 bases each). This CDR3 spans 15 amino acids. The V end lost 4 bases, the J end lost 12 bases, and 22 bases lay between the germline ends. Looked up from germline, CDR1 is SGHTA and CDR2 is FQGNSA. The CDR3 nucleotides read TGTGCCAGCAGCTCAAGGGGGGAAGCGGGTAAAAGGCAGTTCTTC. It specifies CASSSRGEAGKRQFF.

This clonotype has just a few counts. V is TRBV11-3 and J is TRBJ2-1, with 11 positions matching TRBD2. This CDR3 has 16 amino acids. J was trimmed by 7 bases and V by 1 base; bases with no gene match: 6. From germline, CDR1 is SGHNT and CDR2 YENEEA. CDR3: CASSLGGLAGENEQFF. CDR3 nucleotides: TGTGCCAGCAGCTTAGGCGGACTAGCGGGTGAAAATGAGCAGTTCTTC.

In this sample, this clonotype turned up a few times. V gene TRBV9 combines with J gene TRBJ2-2, with TRBD2 identical over 7 bases. Germline values: CDR1 SGDLS, CDR2 YYNGEE. The CDR3 contains 15 residues. With 0 bases clipped from V and 6 bases from J, the junction kept 5 bases outside the gene matches. CDR3: CASSVAGGRAGELFF. In DNA form, the CDR3 reads TGTGCCAGCAGCGTAGCCGGGGGGAGGGCCGGGGAGCTGTTTTTT.

As regards this clonotype: It is likely a read error, because the conserved phenylalanine at the end of the CDR3 is missing. The chain has TRBV12-3 or TRBV12-4 and TRBJ1-5; 11 bases are shared with TRBD1. The J segment lost 2 bases and the V segment lost 6 bases, leaving 3 bases of the junction unmatched. The CDR3 sequence is 15 residues long. Here the CDR3 reads CASSGQGAGNQPQHY. DNA of the CDR3: TGTGCCAGCAGCGGACAGGGGGCAGGCAATCAGCCCCAGCATTAT.

The chain uses TRBV11-2 and TRBJ1-1; TRBD1 agrees at 7 bases. Germline loops: CDR1 SGHAT, CDR2 FQNNGV. The CDR3 is 14 amino acids. The ends lost 4 bases at V and 7 bases at J; junction bases unmatched: 9. The CDR3 coding sequence is TGTGCCAGCAGCTCTCGGTGGGACAGAAATGAAGCTTTCTTT. Residues: CASSSRWDRNEAFF. The full variable domain, rest sourced from reference TRBV11-2 and TRBJ1-1, is EAGVAQSPRYKIIEKRQSVAFWCNPISGHATLYWYQQILGQGPKLLIQFQNNGVVDDSQLPKDRFSAERLKGVDSTLKIQPAKLEDSAVYLCASSSRWDRNEAFFGQGTRLTVV.

The rearrangement joins TRBV20-1 to TRBJ2-5; no reliable D call. With 3 bases removed from V and 5 bases from J, the gap between germline ends came to 13 bases. The CDR3 contains 13 residues. Per the germline V gene, CDR1 is DFQATT and CDR2 is SNEGSKA (reference sequence). The CDR3 DNA is TGCAGTGCTAGTGTTGGAAGTTCGGAGACCCAGTACTTC. Its protein product is CSASVGSSETQYF.

The CDR3 region is CASSLTSSPKIYEQYF. The DNA of the CDR3 is TGTGCCAGCAGCTTAACCTCGTCCCCTAAAATCTACGAGCAGTACTTC. The V gene is TRBV7-3, the J gene TRBJ2-7, with D hard to call. Germline-derived CDR1 and CDR2 are SGHTA and FQGTGA. The CDR3 extends over 16 amino acids. Trimming left V 0 bases short and J 3 bases short, with 15 bases between.

In its sample, this clonotype was seen a few times. The chain joins TRBV24-1 to TRBJ2-1; D is possibly TRBD1 (5 bases). The germline CDR1 and CDR2 sequences are KGHDR and SFDVKD. CDR3 length: 16 amino acids. The ends were cut back, 4 bases at V and 5 bases at J, with 17 bases in the middle. CDR3: CATSDPPVAGHNEQFF. Here the CDR3 DNA reads TGTGCCACCAGTGACCCCCCTGTGGCAGGGCACAATGAGCAGTTCTTC.

The table lists this clonotype with a few counts. This sequence joins TRBV5-1 and TRBJ1-1; a possible D gene is TRBD1 (6 bases). CDR1 is SGHRS and CDR2 is YFSETQ in the germline V gene. The CDR3 totals 12 residues. The V end lost 2 bases, the J end lost 8 bases, and 10 bases lay between the germline ends. For the CDR3, the DNA is TGCGCCAGCAGCTTAGTAGGACAGGAAGCTTTCTTT. Its translation is CASSLVGQEAFF.

J is TRBJ2-3 and V is TRBV24-1; 8 positions match TRBD1. Germline V lookup: CDR1 KGHDR, CDR2 SFDVKD. This CDR3 comprises 16 residues. With 0 bases clipped from V and 1 base from J, the junction kept 2 bases outside the gene matches. The CDR3 region is CATSDLSGQGTDTQYF. DNA of the CDR3: TGTGCCACCAGTGATTTGTCGGGACAGGGCACAGATACGCAGTATTTT.

V is TRBV9 and J is TRBJ2-7; perhaps TRBD1 as D (5 bases). The CDR3 is 16 residues long. The germline V and J ends were trimmed by 0 bases and 0 bases, with 13 bases remaining between them. The germline V gene encodes CDR1 SGDLS and CDR2 YYNGEE. CDR3 sequence: CASSVGGSPYSYEQYF. Here the CDR3 DNA reads TGTGCCAGCAGCGTAGGGGGCAGCCCCTACTCCTACGAGCAGTACTTC.

The rearrangement uses TRBV18 and TRBJ2-5, with TRBD2 matching 7 bases. The CDR3 is 14 residues long. The germline gives CDR1 KGHSH, CDR2 LQKENI. V was pared by 1 base and J by 4 bases, with 3 bases of the junction left unmatched. CDR3 nucleotides: TGTGCCAGCTCACCACTGGCTAGCGGAGAGACCCAGTACTTC. It is translated as CASSPLASGETQYF.